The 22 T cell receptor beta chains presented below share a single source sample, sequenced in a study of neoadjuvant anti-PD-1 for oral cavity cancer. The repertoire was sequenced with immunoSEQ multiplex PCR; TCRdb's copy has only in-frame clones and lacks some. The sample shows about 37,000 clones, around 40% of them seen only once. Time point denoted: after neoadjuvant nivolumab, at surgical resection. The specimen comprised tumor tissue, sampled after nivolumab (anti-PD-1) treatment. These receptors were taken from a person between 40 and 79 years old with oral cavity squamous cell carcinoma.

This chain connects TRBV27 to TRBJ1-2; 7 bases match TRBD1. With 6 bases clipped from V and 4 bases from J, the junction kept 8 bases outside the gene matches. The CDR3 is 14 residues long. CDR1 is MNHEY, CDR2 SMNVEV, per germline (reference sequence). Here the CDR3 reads CASRQDRRSYGYTF. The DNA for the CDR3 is TGTGCCAGCAGACAGGACAGGCGGTCCTATGGCTACACCTTC.

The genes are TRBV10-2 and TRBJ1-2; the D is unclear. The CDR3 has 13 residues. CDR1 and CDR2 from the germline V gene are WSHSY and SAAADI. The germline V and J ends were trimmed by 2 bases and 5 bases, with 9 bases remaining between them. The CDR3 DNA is TGCGCCAGCAGTGAGGGACGGCTGTATGGCTACACCTTC. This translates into CASSEGRLYGYTF.

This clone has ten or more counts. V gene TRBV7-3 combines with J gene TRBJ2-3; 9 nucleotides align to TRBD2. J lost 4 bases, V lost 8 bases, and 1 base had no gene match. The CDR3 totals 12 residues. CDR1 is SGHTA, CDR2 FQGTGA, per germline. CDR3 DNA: TGTGCCAGCGGGACTAGCCCAGATACGCAGTATTTT. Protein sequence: CASGTSPDTQYF.

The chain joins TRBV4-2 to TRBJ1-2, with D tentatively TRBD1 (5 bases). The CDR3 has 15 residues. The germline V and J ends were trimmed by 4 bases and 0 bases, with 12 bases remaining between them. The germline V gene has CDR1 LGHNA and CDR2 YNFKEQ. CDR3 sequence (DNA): TGTGCCAGCAGCCTTCACCCAGGGACTAACTATGGCTACACCTTC. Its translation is CASSLHPGTNYGYTF.

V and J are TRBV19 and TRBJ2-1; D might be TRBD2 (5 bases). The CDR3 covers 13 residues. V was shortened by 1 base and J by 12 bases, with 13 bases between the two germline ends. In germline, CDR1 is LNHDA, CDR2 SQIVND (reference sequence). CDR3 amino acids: CASSIGGVVPQFF. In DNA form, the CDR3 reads TGTGCCAGTAGTATAGGGGGAGTGGTCCCGCAGTTCTTC.

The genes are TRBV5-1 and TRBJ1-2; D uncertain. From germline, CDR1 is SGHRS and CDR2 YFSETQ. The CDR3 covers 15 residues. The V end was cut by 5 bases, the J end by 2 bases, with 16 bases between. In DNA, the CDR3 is TGCGCCAGCAGAAGATTGGCCGCAGAGAACTATGGCTACACCTTC. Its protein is CASRRLAAENYGYTF.

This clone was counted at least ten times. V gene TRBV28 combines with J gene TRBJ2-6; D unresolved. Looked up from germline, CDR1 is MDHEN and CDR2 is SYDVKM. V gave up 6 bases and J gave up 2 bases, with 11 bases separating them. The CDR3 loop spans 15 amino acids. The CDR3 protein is CASSQLITGANVLTF. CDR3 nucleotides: TGTGCCAGCAGCCAACTGATTACTGGGGCCAACGTCCTGACTTTC.

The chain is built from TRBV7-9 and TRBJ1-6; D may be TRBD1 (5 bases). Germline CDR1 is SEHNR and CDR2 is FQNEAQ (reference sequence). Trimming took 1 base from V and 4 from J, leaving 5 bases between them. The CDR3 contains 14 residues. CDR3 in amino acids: CASSLGGYNSPLHF. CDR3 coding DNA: TGTGCCAGCAGCTTAGGGGGGTATAATTCACCCCTCCACTTT. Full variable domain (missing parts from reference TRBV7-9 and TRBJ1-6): DTGVSQNPRHKITKRGQNVTFRCDPISEHNRLYWYRQTLGQGPEFLTYFQNEAQLEKSRLLSDRFSAERPKGSFSTLEIQRTEQGDSAMYLCASSLGGYNSPLHFGNGTRLTVT.

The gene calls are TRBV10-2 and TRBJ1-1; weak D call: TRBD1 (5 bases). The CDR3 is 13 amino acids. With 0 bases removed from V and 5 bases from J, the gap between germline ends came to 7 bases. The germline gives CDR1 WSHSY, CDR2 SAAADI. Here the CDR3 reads CASSESRETEAFF. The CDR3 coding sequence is TGCGCCAGCAGTGAGTCCAGGGAGACTGAAGCTTTCTTT.

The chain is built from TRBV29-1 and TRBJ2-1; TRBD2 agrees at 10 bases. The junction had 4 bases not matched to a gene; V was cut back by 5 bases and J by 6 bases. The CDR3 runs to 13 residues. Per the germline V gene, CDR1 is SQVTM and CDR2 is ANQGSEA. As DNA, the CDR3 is TGCAGCGTTATTAGCGGGGGGTTCAATGAGCAGTTCTTC. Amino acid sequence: CSVISGGFNEQFF.

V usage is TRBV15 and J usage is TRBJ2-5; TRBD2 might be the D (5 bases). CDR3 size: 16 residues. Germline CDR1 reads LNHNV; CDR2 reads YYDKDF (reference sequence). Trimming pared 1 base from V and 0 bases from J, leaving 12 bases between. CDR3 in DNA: TGTGCCACCAGCAGAGGGGGAGCCAGGTACCAAGAGACCCAGTACTTC. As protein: CATSRGGARYQETQYF.

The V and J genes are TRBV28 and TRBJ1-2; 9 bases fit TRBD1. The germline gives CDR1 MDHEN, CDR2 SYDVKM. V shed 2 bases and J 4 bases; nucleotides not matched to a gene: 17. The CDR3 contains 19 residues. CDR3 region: CASSLNALFHRGRPYGYTF. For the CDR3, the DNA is TGTGCCAGCAGTTTAAACGCCCTCTTTCACAGGGGGCGCCCCTATGGCTACACCTTC.

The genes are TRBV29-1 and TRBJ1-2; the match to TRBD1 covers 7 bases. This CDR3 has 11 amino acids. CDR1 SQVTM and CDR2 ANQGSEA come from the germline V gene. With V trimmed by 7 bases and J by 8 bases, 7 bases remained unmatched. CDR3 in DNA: TGCAGCGCCCTTACAGGGGACGGCTACACCTTC. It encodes CSALTGDGYTF.

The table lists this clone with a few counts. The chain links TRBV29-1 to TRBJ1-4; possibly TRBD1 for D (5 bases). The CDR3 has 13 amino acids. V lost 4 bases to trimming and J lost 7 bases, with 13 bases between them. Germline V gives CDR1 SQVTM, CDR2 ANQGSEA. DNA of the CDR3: TGCAGCGTTGGGGGGGAACGGTTTGAAAAACTGTTTTTT. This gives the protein CSVGGERFEKLFF.

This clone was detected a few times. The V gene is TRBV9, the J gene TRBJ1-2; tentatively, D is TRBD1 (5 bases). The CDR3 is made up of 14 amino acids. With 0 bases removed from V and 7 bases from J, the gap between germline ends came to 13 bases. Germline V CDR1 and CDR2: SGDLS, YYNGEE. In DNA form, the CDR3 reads TGTGCCAGCAGCGTAGCCCCGCAGGGAGGTGGCTACACCTTC. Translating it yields CASSVAPQGGGYTF.

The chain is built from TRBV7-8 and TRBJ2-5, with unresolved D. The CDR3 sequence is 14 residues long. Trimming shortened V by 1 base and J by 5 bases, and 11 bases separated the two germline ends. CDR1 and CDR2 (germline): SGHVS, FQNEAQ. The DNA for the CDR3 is TGTGCCAGCAGCTTAGGGCCCAGCTGGGAGACCCAGTACTTC. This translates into CASSLGPSWETQYF.

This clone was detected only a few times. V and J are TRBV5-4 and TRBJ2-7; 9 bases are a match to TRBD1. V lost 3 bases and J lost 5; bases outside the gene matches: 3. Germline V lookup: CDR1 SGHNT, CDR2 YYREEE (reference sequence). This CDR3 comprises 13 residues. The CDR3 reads CASSYDRGDEQYF. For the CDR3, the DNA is TGTGCCAGCAGCTATGACAGGGGGGACGAGCAGTACTTC.

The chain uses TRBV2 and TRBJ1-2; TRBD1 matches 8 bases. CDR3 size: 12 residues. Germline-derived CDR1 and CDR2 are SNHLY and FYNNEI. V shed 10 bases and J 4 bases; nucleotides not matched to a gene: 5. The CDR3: CATTTGAYGYTF. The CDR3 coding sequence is TGTGCCACCACGACAGGGGCCTATGGCTACACCTTC.

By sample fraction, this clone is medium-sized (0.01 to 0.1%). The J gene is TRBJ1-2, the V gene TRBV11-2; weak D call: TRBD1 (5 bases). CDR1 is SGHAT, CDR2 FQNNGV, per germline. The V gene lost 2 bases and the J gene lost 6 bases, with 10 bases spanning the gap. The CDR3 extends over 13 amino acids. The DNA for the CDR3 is TGTGCCAGCAGCTTACTGACAGTGGATGGCTACACCTTC. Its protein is CASSLLTVDGYTF.

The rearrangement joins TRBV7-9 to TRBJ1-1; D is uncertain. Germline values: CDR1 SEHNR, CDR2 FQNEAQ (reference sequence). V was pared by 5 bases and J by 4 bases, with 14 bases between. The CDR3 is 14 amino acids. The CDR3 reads CASSEGALSTEAFF. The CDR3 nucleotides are TGTGCCAGCAGCGAGGGAGCCCTCAGCACTGAAGCTTTCTTT.

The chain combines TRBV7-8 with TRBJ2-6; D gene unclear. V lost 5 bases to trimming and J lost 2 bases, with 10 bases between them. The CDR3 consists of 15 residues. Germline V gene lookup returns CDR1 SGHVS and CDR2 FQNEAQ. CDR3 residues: CASSPGVAGANVLTF. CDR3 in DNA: TGTGCCAGCAGCCCTGGGGTGGCTGGGGCCAACGTCCTGACTTTC.

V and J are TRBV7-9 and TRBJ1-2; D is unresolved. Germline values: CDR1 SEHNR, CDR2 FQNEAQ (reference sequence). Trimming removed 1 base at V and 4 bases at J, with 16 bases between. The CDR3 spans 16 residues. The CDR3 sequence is CASSLVSGVSFYGYTF. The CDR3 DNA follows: TGTGCCAGCAGCTTAGTATCCGGGGTCAGCTTCTATGGCTACACCTTC.